This entry lists 22 T cell receptor beta chains sequenced from one sample in a study of cytomegalovirus exposure and HLA in healthy donors. 13 Jbeta primers and 60 Vbeta primers were used for the PCR. Method: immunoSEQ multiplex PCR; TCRdb's copy keeps in-frame clones and lacks some. The sample is made up of roughly 39,000 clones, and the top ten hold more than 3% of it. The sequenced sample was PBMCs. The origin of the receptors is a young woman in good health and CMV-seropositive.

V gene TRBV2 combines with J gene TRBJ2-2, with 7 bases fitting TRBD1. V lost 4 bases and J lost 7; bases outside the gene matches: 6. The germline gives CDR1 SNHLY, CDR2 FYNNEI. This CDR3 is 14 amino acids long. CDR3 sequence reads: CASSVEGAYGELFF. Written as DNA, the CDR3 is TGTGCCAGCAGTGTAGAGGGGGCTTACGGGGAGCTGTTTTTT.

The chain links TRBV7-9 to TRBJ1-2, with 7 bases identical to TRBD1. V was pared by 5 bases and J by 3 bases, with 3 bases of the junction left unmatched. The CDR3 has 13 residues. In germline, CDR1 is SEHNR, CDR2 FQNEAQ (reference sequence). CDR3 coding DNA: TGTGCCAGCAGCCTAGGGACAGACTATGGCTACACCTTC. It specifies CASSLGTDYGYTF.

In DNA form, the CDR3 reads TGTGCCACGGGGGGCCAGGGACAGCCCCAGCATTTT. Translated, it gives CATGGQGQPQHF. The chain couples TRBV6-5 to TRBJ1-5, with D possibly matching TRBD1 (6 bases). The germline gives CDR1 MNHEY, CDR2 SVGAGI. This CDR3 contains 12 residues. V lost 10 bases to trimming and J lost 7 bases, with 14 bases between them.

The chain carries TRBV19 and TRBJ2-1; 13 nucleotides agree with TRBD2. The germline V gene encodes CDR1 LNHDA and CDR2 SQIVND (reference sequence). After removal of 4 bases from V and 1 base from J, the junction contained 4 bases not matched to a gene. There are 17 residues in the CDR3. This chain's CDR3 is CASSKGLAGPSYNEQFF. The CDR3 bases are TGTGCCAGTAGTAAGGGACTAGCGGGACCTTCCTACAATGAGCAGTTCTTC. Supplemented by reference TRBV19 and TRBJ2-1, the full variable domain reads DGGITQSPKYLFRKEGQNVTLSCEQNLNHDAMYWYRQDPGQGLRLIYYSQIVNDFQKGDIAEGYSVSREKKESFPLTVTSAQKNPTAFYLCASSKGLAGPSYNEQFFGPGTRLTVL.

V usage is TRBV28 and J usage is TRBJ2-3; TRBD2 aligns across 15 bases. Germline V gene lookup returns CDR1 MDHEN and CDR2 SYDVKM. V lost 3 bases to trimming and J lost 0 bases; unmatched junction nucleotides: 7. The CDR3 extends over 19 amino acids. CDR3 nucleotide sequence: TGTGCCAGCAGTTTCGCAGGGACTAGCGGGGGGACTAGCACAGATACGCAGTATTTT. Its translation is CASSFAGTSGGTSTDTQYF. Variable domain in full (rest from reference TRBV28 and TRBJ2-3): DVKVTQSSRYLVKRTGEKVFLECVQDMDHENMFWYRQDPGLGLRLIYFSYDVKMKEKGDIPEGYSVSREKKERFSLILESASTNQTSMYLCASSFAGTSGGTSTDTQYFGPGTRLTVL.

V and J are TRBV11-1 and TRBJ2-3; a possible D gene is TRBD2 (5 bases). The V gene lost 5 bases and the J gene lost 4 bases, with 22 bases spanning the gap. Germline assignment: CDR1 SGHAT and CDR2 FQDESV (reference sequence). The CDR3 runs to 17 residues. This CDR3 reads CASSPKAGNPGADTQYF. The CDR3 coding sequence is TGTGCCAGCAGCCCCAAGGCCGGGAACCCCGGGGCAGATACGCAGTATTTT.

CDR3 amino acids: CASSRMIGGGNTEAFF. The CDR3 coding sequence is TGTGCCAGCAGCCGGATGATAGGGGGCGGGAACACTGAAGCTTTCTTT. This chain uses TRBV28 with TRBJ1-1, with 7 positions matching TRBD1. The CDR3 covers 16 residues. V lost 6 bases and J lost 1; bases outside the gene matches: 11. Per the germline V gene, CDR1 is MDHEN and CDR2 is SYDVKM.

The chain recombines TRBV2 with TRBJ2-7; 7 bases are a match to TRBD1. The CDR3 consists of 12 residues. Germline trimming cut 5 bases from V and 6 bases from J; bases unmatched to any gene: 4. Germline CDR1 SNHLY, CDR2 FYNNEI. Here the CDR3 DNA reads TGTGCCAGCAGTCCACAGGGGTTCGAGCAGTACTTC. This codes for CASSPQGFEQYF.

The chain is built from TRBV25-1 and TRBJ1-5, with TRBD1 matching 7 bases. V trimming: 5 bases; J trimming: 6 bases; junction bases outside the gene matches: 4. The CDR3 spans 13 residues. CDR1 is MGHDK and CDR2 is SYGVNS in the germline V gene. CDR3 loop: CASSRGGSQPQHF. In nucleotides, the CDR3 is TGTGCCAGCAGTCGAGGGGGCTCTCAGCCCCAGCATTTT.

A remark on this clone: A junction end diverges from the germline sequence, so it may reflect a read error. V and J are TRBV5-1 and TRBJ1-2, with 8 positions matching TRBD1. Germline V gene lookup returns CDR1 SGHRS and CDR2 YFSETQ. The CDR3 is 15 amino acids. In nucleotides, the CDR3 is TGCGCCAGCAGCATAGGACAGGGAGCTAACTATGGCTCCACCTTC. It encodes CASSIGQGANYGSTF.

The chain is built from TRBV28 and TRBJ2-3, with 11 bases identical to TRBD2. With V trimmed by 3 bases and J by 0 bases, 8 bases remained unmatched. This CDR3 contains 18 residues. Looked up from germline, CDR1 is MDHEN and CDR2 is SYDVKM. The CDR3 bases are TGTGCCAGCAGTTTTATAACTAGCGGGGGCACTAGCACAGATACGCAGTATTTT. It translates to CASSFITSGGTSTDTQYF.

V and J are TRBV9 and TRBJ1-6, with 7 bases matching TRBD1. The CDR3 runs to 14 residues. Trimming removed 4 bases from V and 6 bases from J; junction bases left unmatched: 4. The germline gives CDR1 SGDLS, CDR2 YYNGEE. The CDR3 sequence: CASSIRDSNSPLHF. CDR3 DNA sequence: TGTGCCAGCAGCATCCGGGACAGTAATTCACCCCTCCACTTT.

The V and J genes are TRBV6-1 and TRBJ1-1; D not resolved. Deletions cut 1 base from V and 5 bases from J, with 11 bases between. The CDR3 length is 14 residues. Germline V gene sequence: CDR1 MNHNS, CDR2 SASEGT. The CDR3 protein is CASSEVQVLTEAFF. In DNA, the CDR3 is TGTGCCAGCAGTGAAGTCCAGGTCCTGACTGAAGCTTTCTTT.

The CDR3 bases are TGCAGCGTTCGCCGGGACTGGGCCGCGTACGAGCAGTACTTC. This sequence encodes CSVRRDWAAYEQYF. V is TRBV29-1 and J is TRBJ2-7, with D maybe TRBD2 (6 bases). Germline CDR1 and CDR2: SQVTM and ANQGSEA. V lost 5 bases and J lost 4, with 18 bases in between. The CDR3 covers 14 residues.

The chain couples TRBV6-1 to TRBJ1-6; possible D gene TRBD1, 5 bases. Germline CDR1 MNHNS, CDR2 SASEGT. V lost 2 bases, J lost 10 bases, and 15 bases lay in between. The CDR3 sequence is 15 residues long. The CDR3 nucleotides read TGTGCCAGCAGTGAATGGAACAGGTTCGGATCACCCCTCCACTTT. It yields the protein CASSEWNRFGSPLHF.

This chain connects TRBV6-1 to TRBJ1-5; D is ambiguous. V was cut by 3 bases and J by 6 bases, with 6 bases left in between. Germline V CDR1 and CDR2: MNHNS, SASEGT. The CDR3 spans 12 residues. In nucleotides, the CDR3 is TGTGCCAGCAGTGACCCCTTTCAGCCCCAGCATTTT. This translates into CASSDPFQPQHF.

The rearrangement joins TRBV15 to TRBJ1-5; a weak D match, TRBD1 (5 bases). The germline gives CDR1 LNHNV, CDR2 YYDKDF (reference sequence). CDR3 length equals 16 residues. The V end lost 0 bases, the J end lost 1 base, and 10 bases lay between the germline ends. The CDR3 protein is CATSRDRGFSNQPQHF. Written as DNA, the CDR3 is TGTGCCACCAGCAGAGATAGGGGATTCAGCAATCAGCCCCAGCATTTT.

The chain carries TRBV7-2 and TRBJ1-4; TRBD1 matches at 10 bases. After removal of 3 bases from V and 7 bases from J, the junction contained 8 bases not matched to a gene. In germline, CDR1 is SGHTA, CDR2 FQGNSA. CDR3 length equals 16 residues. The CDR3 region has the DNA TGTGCCAGCAGCTTCCAGACAGGGGGCCTGGCTGAAAAACTGTTTTTT. Translation: CASSFQTGGLAEKLFF.

V is TRBV7-9 and J is TRBJ1-2, with TRBD1 as a possible D gene (5 bases). This CDR3 has 15 amino acids. The germline V and J ends were trimmed by 3 bases and 3 bases, with 14 bases remaining between them. Germline V gene lookup returns CDR1 SEHNR and CDR2 FQNEAQ (reference sequence). The CDR3 here is CASSFGQGGHYGYTF. The CDR3 region has the DNA TGTGCCAGCAGCTTTGGCCAGGGTGGTCACTATGGCTACACCTTC.

The chain is built from TRBV30 and TRBJ2-1; TRBD1 aligns across 10 bases. The CDR3 totals 13 residues. Unmatched junction bases numbered 4, after V lost 4 bases and J lost 7 bases. Germline CDR1 GTSNPN, CDR2 SVGIG (reference sequence). The CDR3 reads CAWTQDRGNEQFF. The CDR3 DNA reads TGTGCCTGGACCCAGGACAGGGGGAATGAGCAGTTCTTC.

The chain links TRBV15 to TRBJ2-1, with D maybe TRBD2 (6 bases). The CDR3 is 15 residues long. The V gene lost 5 bases and the J gene lost 7 bases, with 18 bases spanning the gap. From germline, CDR1 is LNHNV and CDR2 YYDKDF (reference sequence). The CDR3 is CATSEGRSSGNEQFF. In DNA form, the CDR3 reads TGTGCCACCAGCGAGGGGAGGTCCTCGGGGAATGAGCAGTTCTTC. The variable domain in full, completed from reference TRBV15 and TRBJ2-1, reads DAMVIQNPRYQVTQFGKPVTLSCSQTLNHNVMYWYQQKSSQAPKLLFHYYDKDFNNEADTPDNFQSRRPNTSFCFLDIRSPGLGDTAMYLCATSEGRSSGNEQFFGPGTRLTVL.

This chain connects TRBV4-1 to TRBJ2-7, with 11 bases fitting TRBD2. The CDR3 is made up of 15 amino acids. Germline trimming cut 0 bases from V and 4 bases from J; bases unmatched to any gene: 2. Per the germline V gene, CDR1 is MGHRA and CDR2 is YSYEKL. CDR3 DNA sequence: TGCGCCAGCAGCCAAGAGGGACTAGCGGTATACGAGCAGTACTTC. As protein: CASSQEGLAVYEQYF.